The following is a T cell receptor beta chain sequence with its context. Assay: immunoSEQ multiplex PCR; the TCRdb copy retains only in-frame clones and omits some. The sample comprises roughly 140,000 clones, 70% to 90% of which are singletons, and around 8% rests with the top ten. The length of the CDR3 is 12 residues. Trimming left V 4 bases short and J 4 bases short, with 8 bases between. This sample stems from a study of blood T cell repertoires in COVID-19. The chain joins TRBV12-3 or TRBV12-4 to TRBJ2-7; TRBD1 might be the D (6 bases). The receptor comes from a woman aged 60-75 years with COVID-19, enrolled during active disease. The sequenced sample consisted of peripheral blood. The CDR3 sequence is CASSYTGYEQYF. DNA for the CDR3: TGTGCCAGCAGTTATACAGGGTACGAGCAGTACTTC.